This TCR beta chain is drawn from a study of cytomegalovirus exposure and HLA in healthy donors. TCRdb keeps only in-frame clones here, not all; method: immunoSEQ multiplex PCR. The profile shows 190,000 or so clones, roughly 88% of them singletons. This clone was recorded only once. The TCR sequence derives from a woman in her thirties in good health and CMV-seropositive. The sample was PBMCs.

The chain's CDR3 is CSVDKRDGTDTQYF. CDR3 nucleotides: TGCAGCGTTGATAAGCGGGATGGCACAGATACGCAGTATTTT. The V and J genes are TRBV29-1 and TRBJ2-3, with 7 bases lining up with TRBD2. The V segment lost 3 bases and the J segment 1 base; nucleotides outside the gene matches: 4. The length of the CDR3 is 14 residues. Per germline, CDR1 SQVTM and CDR2 ANQGSEA.